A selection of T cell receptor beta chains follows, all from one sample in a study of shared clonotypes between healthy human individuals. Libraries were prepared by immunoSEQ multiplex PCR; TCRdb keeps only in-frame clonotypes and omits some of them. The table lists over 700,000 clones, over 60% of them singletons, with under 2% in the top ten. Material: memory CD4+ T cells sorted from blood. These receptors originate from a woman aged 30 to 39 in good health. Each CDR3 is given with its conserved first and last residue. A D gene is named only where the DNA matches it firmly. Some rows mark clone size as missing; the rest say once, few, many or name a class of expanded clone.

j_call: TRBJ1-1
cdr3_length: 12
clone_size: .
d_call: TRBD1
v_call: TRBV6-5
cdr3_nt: TGTGCCAGCAGTTCACAGGGGTTTGAAGCTTTCTTT
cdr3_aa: CASSSQGFEAFF

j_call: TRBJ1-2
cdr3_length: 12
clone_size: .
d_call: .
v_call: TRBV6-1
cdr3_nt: TGTGCCAGCACGGACACTACATATGGCTACACCTTC
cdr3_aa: CASTDTTYGYTF

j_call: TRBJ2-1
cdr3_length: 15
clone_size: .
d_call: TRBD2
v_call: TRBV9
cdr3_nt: TGTGCCAGCAGCGTAGATAGCGGGTTATACAATGAGCAGTTCTTC
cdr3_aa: CASSVDSGLYNEQFF

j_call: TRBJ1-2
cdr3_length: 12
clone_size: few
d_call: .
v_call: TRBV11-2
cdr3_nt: TGTGCCAGCAGCTTTGGGCTCTATGGCTACACCTTC
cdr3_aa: CASSFGLYGYTF

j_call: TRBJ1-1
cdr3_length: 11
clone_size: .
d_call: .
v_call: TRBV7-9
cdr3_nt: TGTGCCAGCAAAAGGGGTCTTGAAGCTTTCTTT
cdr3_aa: CASKRGLEAFF

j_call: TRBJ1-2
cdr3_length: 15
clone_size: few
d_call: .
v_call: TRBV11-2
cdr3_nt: TGTGCCAGCAGCCTACAACCCGGGGGGCCTGGTGGCTACACCTTC
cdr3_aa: CASSLQPGGPGGYTF

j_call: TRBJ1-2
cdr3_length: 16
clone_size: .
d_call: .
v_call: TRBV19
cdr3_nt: TGTGCCAGTAGTTCGACACGGGACCCAGCTAACTATGGCTACACCTTC
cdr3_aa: CASSSTRDPANYGYTF

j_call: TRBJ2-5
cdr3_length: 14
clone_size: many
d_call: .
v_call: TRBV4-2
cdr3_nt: TGTGCCAGCAGTCCCACAGGGGCGGGGGAGACCCAGTACTTC
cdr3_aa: CASSPTGAGETQYF

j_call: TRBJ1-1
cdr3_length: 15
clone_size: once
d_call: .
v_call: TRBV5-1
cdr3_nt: TGCGCCAGCAGTCTGGGTTTTGAAATGAACACTGAAGCTTTCTTT
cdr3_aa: CASSLGFEMNTEAFF

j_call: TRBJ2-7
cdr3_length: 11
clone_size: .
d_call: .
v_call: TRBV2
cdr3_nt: TGTGCCAGCAGCGTGGCTTCCGAGCAGTACTTC
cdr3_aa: CASSVASEQYF

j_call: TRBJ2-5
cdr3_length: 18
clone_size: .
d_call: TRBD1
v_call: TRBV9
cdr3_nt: TGTGCCAGCAGCGTAGGGGGACAGTCACTCTTTCTTCAAGAGACCCAGTACTTC
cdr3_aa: CASSVGGQSLFLQETQYF

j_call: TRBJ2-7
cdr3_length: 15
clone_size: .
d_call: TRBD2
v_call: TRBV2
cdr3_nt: TGTGCCAGCAGTCCTACGACTAGCGGCAACTACGAGCAGTACTTC
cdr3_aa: CASSPTTSGNYEQYF

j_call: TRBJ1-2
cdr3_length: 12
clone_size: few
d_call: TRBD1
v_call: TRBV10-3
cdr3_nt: TGTGCCATCAGGGGGACAGACCGACAGCACACCTTC
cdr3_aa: CAIRGTDRQHTF

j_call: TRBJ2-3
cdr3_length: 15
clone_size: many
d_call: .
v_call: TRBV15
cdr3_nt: TGTGCCACCAGCAGCGGAGCGGAGATCACAGATACGCAGTATTTT
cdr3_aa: CATSSGAEITDTQYF

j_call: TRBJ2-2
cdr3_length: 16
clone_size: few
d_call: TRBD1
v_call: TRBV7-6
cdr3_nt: TGTGCCAGCAGCTTAGGGCGACAGGGCCCCACCGGGGAGCTGTTTTTT
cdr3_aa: CASSLGRQGPTGELFF

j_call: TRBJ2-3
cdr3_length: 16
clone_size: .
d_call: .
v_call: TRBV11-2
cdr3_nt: TGTGCCAGCAGCTCTCCAGGCAGGGATCGTGCAGATACGCAGTATTTT
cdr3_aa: CASSSPGRDRADTQYF

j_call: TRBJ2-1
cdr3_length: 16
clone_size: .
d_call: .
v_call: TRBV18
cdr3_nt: TGTGCCAGCTCACCAGGACAGAGAACAACCTACAATGAGCAGTTCTTC
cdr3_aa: CASSPGQRTTYNEQFF

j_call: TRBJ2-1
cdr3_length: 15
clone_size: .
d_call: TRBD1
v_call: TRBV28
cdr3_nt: TGTGCCAGCAGTACGACAGGGGACAACTACAATGAGCAGTTCTTC
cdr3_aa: CASSTTGDNYNEQFF

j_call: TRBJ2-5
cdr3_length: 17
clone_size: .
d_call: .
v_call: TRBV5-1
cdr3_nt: TGCGCCAGCATCTATACAGGGTACCTCGGGCTGTTTGAGACCCAGTACTTC
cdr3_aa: CASIYTGYLGLFETQYF

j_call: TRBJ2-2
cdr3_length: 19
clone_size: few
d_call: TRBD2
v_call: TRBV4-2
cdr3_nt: TGTGCCAGCAGCCAAGAGGGACTAGCCCGTGGCCGGGGCACCGGGGAGCTGTTTTTT
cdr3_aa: CASSQEGLARGRGTGELFF

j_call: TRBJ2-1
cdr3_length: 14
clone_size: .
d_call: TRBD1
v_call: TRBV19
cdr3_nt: TGTGCCAGTAATCTGGCAGGGGGCCTCAATGAGCAGTTCTTC
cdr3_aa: CASNLAGGLNEQFF

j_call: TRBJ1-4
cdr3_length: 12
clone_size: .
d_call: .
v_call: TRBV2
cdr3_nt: TGTGCCTCCAGGGTTTCTAATGAAAAACTGTTTTTT
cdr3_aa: CASRVSNEKLFF

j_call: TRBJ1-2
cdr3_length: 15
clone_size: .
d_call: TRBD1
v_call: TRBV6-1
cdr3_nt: TGTGCCAGCAGTGAAGCGCCCCAGGGGGGTGGGCACTACACCTTC
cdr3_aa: CASSEAPQGGGHYTF

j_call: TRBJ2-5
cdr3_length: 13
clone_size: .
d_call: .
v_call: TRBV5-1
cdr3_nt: TGCGCCAGCAGCACAAGGGGTGGGGAGACCCAGTACTTC
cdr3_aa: CASSTRGGETQYF

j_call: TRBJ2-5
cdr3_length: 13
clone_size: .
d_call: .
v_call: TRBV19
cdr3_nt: TGTGCCAGTAGTGGGACCCTAAAGGAGACCCAGTACTTC
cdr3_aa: CASSGTLKETQYF

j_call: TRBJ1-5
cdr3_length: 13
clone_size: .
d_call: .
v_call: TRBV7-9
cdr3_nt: TGTGCCAGCAGCTTAGGTGGGCAGCAGCCCCAGCATTTT
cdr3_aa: CASSLGGQQPQHF

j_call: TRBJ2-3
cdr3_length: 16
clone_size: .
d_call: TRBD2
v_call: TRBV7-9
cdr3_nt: TGTGCCAGCAGCGCTGGGAATAGCGGGAGCACAGATACGCAGTATTTT
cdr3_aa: CASSAGNSGSTDTQYF

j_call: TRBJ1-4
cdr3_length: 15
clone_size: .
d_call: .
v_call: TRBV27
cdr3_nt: TGTGCCAGCAGTTTATTCGCAGGTCCAAATGAAAAACTGTTTTTT
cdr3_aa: CASSLFAGPNEKLFF

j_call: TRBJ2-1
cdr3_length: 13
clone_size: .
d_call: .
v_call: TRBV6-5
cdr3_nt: TGTGCCAGCGGAAACGAACTCCTCAAGGGGCAGTTCTTC
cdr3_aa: CASGNELLKGQFF

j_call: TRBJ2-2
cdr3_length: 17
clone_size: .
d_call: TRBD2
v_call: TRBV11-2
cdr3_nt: TGTGCCAGCAGCCCCGGGACTAGCGGGAAGCGCACCGGGGAGCTGTTTTTT
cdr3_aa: CASSPGTSGKRTGELFF

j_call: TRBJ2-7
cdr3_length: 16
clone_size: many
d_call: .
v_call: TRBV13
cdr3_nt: TGTGCCAGCAGTTCCGGTGTCCCCCTTGGGGGGCGCGAGCAGTACTTC
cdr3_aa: CASSSGVPLGGREQYF

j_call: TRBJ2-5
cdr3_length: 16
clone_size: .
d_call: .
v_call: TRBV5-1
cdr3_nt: TGCGCCAGCAGCTCTCTGCCAGCGGGCCTCCAAGAGACCCAGTACTTC
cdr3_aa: CASSSLPAGLQETQYF

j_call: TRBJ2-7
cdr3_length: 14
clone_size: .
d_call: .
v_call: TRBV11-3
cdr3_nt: TGTGCCAGCTCCCGAGGGGGAAGACCCTACGAGCAGTACTTC
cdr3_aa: CASSRGGRPYEQYF

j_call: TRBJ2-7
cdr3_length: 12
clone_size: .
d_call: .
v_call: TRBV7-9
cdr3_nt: TGTGCCAGCAGCTTGTTGGGGGGCGAGCAGTACTTC
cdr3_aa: CASSLLGGEQYF

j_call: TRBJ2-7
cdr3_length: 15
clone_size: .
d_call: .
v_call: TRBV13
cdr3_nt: TGTGCCAGCAGCCCCCAGGGGGGGACAGACCTCGAGCAGTACTTC
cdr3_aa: CASSPQGGTDLEQYF

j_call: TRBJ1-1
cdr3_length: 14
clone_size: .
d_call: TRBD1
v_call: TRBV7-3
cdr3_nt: TGTGCCAGCAGCCCGGGACAGCTGAACACTGAAGCTTTCTTT
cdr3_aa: CASSPGQLNTEAFF

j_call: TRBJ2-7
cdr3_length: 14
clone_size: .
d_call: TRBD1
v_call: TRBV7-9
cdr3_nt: TGTGCCAGCAGCCGGCAGGACAGGGCCTACGAGCAGTACTTC
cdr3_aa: CASSRQDRAYEQYF

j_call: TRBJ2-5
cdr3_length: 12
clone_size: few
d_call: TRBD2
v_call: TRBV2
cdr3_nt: TGTGCCAGCAGCGGGACTAGAGAGACCCAGTACTTC
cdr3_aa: CASSGTRETQYF

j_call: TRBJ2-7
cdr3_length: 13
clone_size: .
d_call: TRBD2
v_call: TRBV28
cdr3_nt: TGTGCCAGCGGGACTAGCGGTTCCTACGAGCAGTACTTC
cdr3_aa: CASGTSGSYEQYF

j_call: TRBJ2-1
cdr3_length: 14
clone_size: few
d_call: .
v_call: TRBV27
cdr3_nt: TGTGCCAGCAGATCCAGAGTCCCCTTTGCTGAGCAGTTCTTC
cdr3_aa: CASRSRVPFAEQFF

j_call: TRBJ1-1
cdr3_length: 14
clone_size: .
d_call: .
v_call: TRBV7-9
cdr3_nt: TGTGCCAGCAGCATCACAGGGCCGAACACTGAAGCTTTCTTT
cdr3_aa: CASSITGPNTEAFF

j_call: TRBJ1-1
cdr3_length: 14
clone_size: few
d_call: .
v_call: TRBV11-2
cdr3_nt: TGTGCCAGCAGCTTAACTCGGGGGACCTCTGAAGCTTTCTTT
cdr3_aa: CASSLTRGTSEAFF